These 19 T cell receptor beta chains were all obtained from the same sample, sequenced in a study of B cell selection in AIRE deficiency. Assay: immunoSEQ multiplex PCR; the TCRdb copy retains only in-frame clones and omits some. The table has over 20,000 clones, about 92% seen once. Regulatory T cells were sorted as CD4+CD25hiCD127low/negative cells. The sequenced sample consisted of CD4+CD25+ Tregs sorted from PBMCs. These receptors were collected from a human donor in good health.

The rearrangement links TRBV2 to TRBJ2-5, with D perhaps matching TRBD1 or TRBD2 (5 bases each). Germline V CDR1 and CDR2: SNHLY, FYNNEI. CDR3 size: 13 residues. With 6 bases removed from V and 5 bases from J, the gap between germline ends came to 13 bases. CDR3 in amino acids: CASSLEGRETQYF. For the CDR3, the DNA is TGTGCCAGCAGCCTCGAGGGGCGGGAGACCCAGTACTTC.

This rearrangement joins TRBV7-2 to TRBJ1-4; TRBD1 aligns across 10 bases. The CDR3 has 15 amino acids. Germline V CDR1 and CDR2: SGHTA, FQGNSA. Trimming cost V 4 bases and J 7 bases; bases outside gene matches: 6. The CDR3 coding sequence is TGTGCCAGCAGCTACCAGGGACAGGGGCTTGAAAAACTGTTTTTT. Protein product: CASSYQGQGLEKLFF.

The chain links TRBV18 to TRBJ2-7, with D tentatively TRBD1 or TRBD2 (5 bases each). Germline V gives CDR1 KGHSH, CDR2 LQKENI. Trimming took 3 bases from V and 4 from J, leaving 7 bases between them. The CDR3 is made up of 12 amino acids. CDR3 sequence reads: CASSPRGYEQYF. The CDR3 DNA reads as TGTGCCAGCTCACCGAGGGGTTACGAGCAGTACTTC.

This chain joins TRBV15 and TRBJ1-2; 11 bases agree with TRBD1. The CDR3 loop spans 17 amino acids. Germline CDR1 reads LNHNV; CDR2 reads YYDKDF (reference sequence). Germline trimming cut 0 bases from V and 7 bases from J; bases unmatched to any gene: 10. The CDR3 bases are TGTGCCACCAGCAGAGATCCTTGGACAGGGGGCGGAGGTGGCTACACCTTC. The encoded protein is CATSRDPWTGGGGGYTF.

The rearrangement joins TRBV6-4 to TRBJ1-2; 7 nucleotides agree with TRBD1. Per the germline V gene, CDR1 is MRHNA and CDR2 is SNTAGT. V lost 3 bases, J lost 4 bases, and 8 bases stayed unmatched. The CDR3 is made up of 15 amino acids. The CDR3 here is CASSEYGTDRYGYTF. For the CDR3, the DNA is TGTGCCAGCAGTGAATACGGGACAGATCGCTATGGCTACACCTTC.

The chain couples TRBV10-3 to TRBJ1-2; 7 nucleotides line up with TRBD1. V shed 7 bases, J shed 3 bases, and the junction held 8 bases outside the gene matches. CDR3 length equals 14 residues. The V gene's germline CDR1 is ENHRY and CDR2 SYGVKD. This CDR3 reads CAINPDRDYYGYTF. CDR3 nucleotides: TGTGCCATCAATCCCGACAGGGATTACTATGGCTACACCTTC.

The chain recombines TRBV23-1 with TRBJ1-1; D call uncertain. TRBV23-1 is treated as an ORF (open reading frame) with a function not yet certain. The CDR3 has 14 amino acids. Trimming stripped 1 base from V and 2 bases from J, with 8 bases between. CDR3 sequence (DNA): TGCGCCAGCAGTCAATTTAGGCGTAACACTGAAGCTTTCTTT. Protein product: CASSQFRRNTEAFF.

The chain has TRBV4-1 and TRBJ1-6; D might be TRBD1 (5 bases). Germline loops: CDR1 MGHRA, CDR2 YSYEKL. This CDR3 region has 15 residues. V was clipped by 4 bases and J by 0 bases, with 7 bases between them. CDR3 sequence: CASSLDSSYNSPLHF. The CDR3 bases are TGCGCCAGCAGCCTCGACAGCTCCTATAATTCACCCCTCCACTTT.

The chain's CDR3 is CASSESARLQQFF. For the CDR3, the DNA is TGCGCCAGCAGTGAGTCGGCCAGACTCCAGCAGTTCTTC. The genes are TRBV10-1 and TRBJ2-1; the D is unclear. The CDR3 totals 13 residues. Germline CDR1 is WNHNN and CDR2 is SYGVQD (reference sequence). V was pared by 0 bases and J by 11 bases, with 11 bases between.

This clone appeared once. This chain uses TRBV7-9 with TRBJ1-2; perhaps TRBD1 as D (5 bases). This CDR3 has 12 amino acids. Trimming removed 2 bases from V and 4 bases from J, with 5 bases in between. Germline V gene sequence: CDR1 SEHNR, CDR2 FQNEAQ (reference sequence). The CDR3 sequence: CASSLQGYGYTF. CDR3 in DNA: TGTGCCAGCAGCTTACAGGGCTATGGCTACACCTTC.

V gene TRBV12-5 combines with J gene TRBJ1-1, with a possible D match to TRBD1 (6 bases). This CDR3 has 13 amino acids. Germline CDR1 and CDR2: LGHNT and FRNRAP. CDR3 bases: TGTGGGGAAGGCTCGAGGGGGGACTCTGAAGCTTTCTTT. It encodes CGEGSRGDSEAFF.

V and J are TRBV7-3 and TRBJ2-6; no clear D. V lost 1 base, J lost 0 bases, and 10 bases lay in between. Germline V gene lookup returns CDR1 SGHTA and CDR2 FQGTGA. CDR3 size: 17 residues. The CDR3 DNA reads as TGTGCCAGCAGCTTAATCGGCAGCTTCTCTGGGGCCAACGTCCTGACTTTC. This codes for CASSLIGSFSGANVLTF.

J is TRBJ1-5 and V is TRBV18; D gene unclear. Per germline, CDR1 KGHSH and CDR2 LQKENI. V gave up 5 bases and J gave up 6 bases, with 11 bases separating them. This CDR3 is built from 13 residues. The CDR3 DNA is TGTGCCAGCTCAGACGGGTGGGGTCAGCCCCAGCATTTT. Translated: CASSDGWGQPQHF. The complete variable domain, with remaining parts taken from reference TRBV18 and TRBJ1-5, reads NAGVMQNPRHLVRRRGQEARLRCSPMKGHSHVYWYRQLPEEGLKFMVYLQKENIIDESGMPKERFSAEFPKEGPSILRIQQVVRGDSAAYFCASSDGWGQPQHFGDGTRLSIL.

The V gene is TRBV11-2, the J gene TRBJ2-7; D not certain. There are 12 residues in the CDR3. V was cut by 5 bases and J by 3 bases, with 8 bases left in between. CDR1 and CDR2 from the germline V gene are SGHAT and FQNNGV. CDR3 protein: CASSPSVYEQYF. DNA of the CDR3: TGTGCCAGCAGCCCCTCAGTCTACGAGCAGTACTTC.

This clone showed up just once. This chain links TRBV6-5 with TRBJ2-7, with TRBD1 matching 7 bases. V shed 7 bases and J 3 bases; nucleotides not matched to a gene: 6. Germline loops: CDR1 MNHEY, CDR2 SVGAGI. CDR3 size: 13 residues. The CDR3: CASKNRGYYEQYF. In DNA, the CDR3 is TGTGCCAGCAAAAACAGGGGATACTACGAGCAGTACTTC.

The chain links TRBV7-2 to TRBJ2-1; TRBD2 matches 12 bases. CDR1 and CDR2 from the germline V gene are SGHTA and FQGNSA. The CDR3 loop spans 16 amino acids. V lost 4 bases, J lost 3 bases, and 4 bases stayed unmatched. This CDR3 reads CASSSLAGGGYNEQFF. As DNA, the CDR3 is TGTGCCAGCAGCTCACTAGCGGGGGGTGGCTACAATGAGCAGTTCTTC.

The chain has TRBV5-4 and TRBJ2-3, with D unresolved. Trimming stripped 0 bases from V and 1 base from J, with 12 bases between. The CDR3 sequence is 16 residues long. Looked up from germline, CDR1 is SGHNT and CDR2 is YYREEE (reference sequence). The CDR3 bases are TGTGCCAGCAGCTTGGCCTCGACTTTACGCACAGATACGCAGTATTTT. As protein: CASSLASTLRTDTQYF.

The chain couples TRBV19 to TRBJ2-2; TRBD2 is a possible D gene (5 bases). Germline V gene data show CDR1 as LNHDA and CDR2 as SQIVND (reference sequence). Trimming pared 7 bases from V and 2 bases from J, leaving 11 bases between. The CDR3 loop spans 14 amino acids. The CDR3: CASKSGRNTGELFF. The CDR3 coding sequence is TGTGCCAGTAAAAGTGGGAGAAACACCGGGGAGCTGTTTTTT. Variable domain in full (rest from reference TRBV19 and TRBJ2-2): DGGITQSPKYLFRKEGQNVTLSCEQNLNHDAMYWYRQDPGQGLRLIYYSQIVNDFQKGDIAEGYSVSREKKESFPLTVTSAQKNPTAFYLCASKSGRNTGELFFGEGSRLTVL.

V and J are TRBV9 and TRBJ2-2; D is possibly TRBD2 (6 bases). Between the trimmed V and J ends, which lost 3 bases and 2 bases, there was a span of 14 bases. The CDR3 has 16 amino acids. Germline-derived CDR1 and CDR2 are SGDLS and YYNGEE. CDR3 in amino acids: CASSGGVGPNTGELFF. CDR3 sequence (DNA): TGTGCCAGCAGCGGGGGGGTAGGCCCCAACACCGGGGAGCTGTTTTTT.